The text below deals with one TCR beta chain. Its matching antigen is unknown. This sample was taken from a study of cytomegalovirus exposure and HLA in healthy donors. Overall study: In an early release, HLA-typed donors contributed tens of millions of unique TCR sequences. Broader study findings: A missense DCLRE1C variant was associated with V- and J-gene trimming of TCR beta chains in a later analysis, and an independent cohort replicated the association. An ancestry cluster, one associated with Asian ancestry, reportedly showed fewer N-insertions than the approximately 670-donor mean in a later analysis.

Those who donated were healthy bone marrow donors. V lost 2 bases to trimming and J lost 2 bases; unmatched junction nucleotides: 8. Germline values: CDR1 LGHNA, CDR2 YSLEER. The CDR3 covers 17 residues. The PCR ran on 60 Vbeta and 13 Jbeta primers. Sequenced by immunoSEQ multiplex PCR; TCRdb stores in-frame clones only, minus some. The data hold approximately 150,000 clones, with approximately 85% observed a single time. This TCR derives from a man aged 30 to 39 in good health and CMV-seropositive. The chain couples TRBV4-3 to TRBJ2-3; 9 positions agree with TRBD1. The specimen was PBMCs. The CDR3 DNA follows: TGCGCCAGCAGCCAAATGGCGGGACAGGGAAACACAGATACGCAGTATTTT. Protein product: CASSQMAGQGNTDTQYF.